These 31 T cell receptor beta chains were sequenced from one sample in a study of T cell responses to AZD1222 COVID-19 vaccine. Sequenced by immunoSEQ multiplex PCR; TCRdb stores in-frame clones only, minus some. Of fewer than 200,000 clones in the sample, 85% to 90% are singletons; the top ten hold roughly 26%. The sequences come from peripheral blood, collected 28 days after the second AZD1222 dose. The origin of the receptors is an adult who received the AZD1222 COVID-19 vaccine.

The chain recombines TRBV6-5 with TRBJ2-7, with D uncertain. The CDR3 consists of 14 residues. V was pared by 0 bases and J by 2 bases, with 8 bases between. Germline V lookup: CDR1 MNHEY, CDR2 SVGAGI. The chain's CDR3 is CASSYSRAPYEQYF. DNA for the CDR3: TGTGCCAGCAGTTACTCTCGCGCCCCCTACGAGCAGTACTTC.

CDR3: CASSLTVGAQETQYF. The CDR3 DNA is TGTGCCAGCAGCTTGACGGTTGGGGCCCAAGAGACCCAGTACTTC. The chain is built from TRBV7-9 and TRBJ2-5, with a tentative D call TRBD1 (5 bases). Germline V lookup: CDR1 SEHNR, CDR2 FQNEAQ (reference sequence). Between the trimmed V and J ends, which lost 3 bases and 1 base, there was a span of 12 bases. There are 15 residues in the CDR3.

The sample holds a few counts of this clone. The chain uses TRBV28 and TRBJ1-2; tentatively, D is TRBD1 (5 bases). Germline lookup yields CDR1 MDHEN and CDR2 SYDVKM. The CDR3 extends over 14 amino acids. V dropped 10 bases and J dropped 5 bases, with 20 bases sitting between them. The CDR3: CAISPGPTGYGYTF. In DNA, the CDR3 is TGTGCCATATCCCCGGGACCTACAGGATATGGCTACACCTTC.

The rearrangement joins TRBV27 to TRBJ2-7; possible D gene TRBD2, 5 bases. Germline-derived CDR1 and CDR2 are MNHEY and SMNVEV (reference sequence). This CDR3 spans 15 amino acids. V gave up 2 bases and J gave up 1 base, with 12 bases separating them. DNA for the CDR3: TGTGCCAGCAGTTTAGGCGGGTGGCCTTCCTACGAGCAGTACTTC. Residues: CASSLGGWPSYEQYF.

This clone was seen once. The chain employs TRBV28 and TRBJ1-2; maybe TRBD1 (5 bases). V was trimmed by 4 bases and J by 4 bases, leaving 13 bases between them. CDR3 length: 14 amino acids. Germline CDR1 and CDR2: MDHEN and SYDVKM. In DNA form, the CDR3 reads TGTGCCAGCAGTTCGCCCTCGGGGGTCTATGGCTACACCTTC. This translates into CASSSPSGVYGYTF.

The chain links TRBV6-5 to TRBJ2-5; D may correspond to TRBD1 or TRBD2 (5 bases each). CDR3 length: 14 amino acids. Trimming took off 2 bases at V and 5 bases at J, with 12 bases between the two ends. Germline V gives CDR1 MNHEY, CDR2 SVGAGI. In DNA form, the CDR3 reads TGTGCCAGCAGTTACGGGGGAAGTTCGGAGACCCAGTACTTC. Protein sequence: CASSYGGSSETQYF.

This clone was found once. The gene calls are TRBV15 and TRBJ2-3, with D unclear. V lost 1 base to trimming and J lost 4 bases, with 12 bases between them. The germline gives CDR1 LNHNV, CDR2 YYDKDF (reference sequence). This CDR3 is 15 amino acids long. The CDR3 region is CATSRVHLTSDTQYF. DNA of the CDR3: TGTGCCACCAGCAGAGTACACCTTACATCAGATACGCAGTATTTT.

The chain combines TRBV5-1 with TRBJ2-3, with unresolved D. The CDR3 is 15 amino acids. Between the trimmed V and J ends, which lost 2 bases and 0 bases, there was a span of 10 bases. Germline lookup yields CDR1 SGHRS and CDR2 YFSETQ. CDR3 in amino acids: CASSFGAPSTDTQYF. CDR3 DNA sequence: TGCGCCAGCAGCTTTGGAGCGCCTAGCACAGATACGCAGTATTTT.

V usage is TRBV30 and J usage is TRBJ1-2, with 10 bases lining up with TRBD1. Germline CDR1 GTSNPN, CDR2 SVGIG (reference sequence). The CDR3 contains 15 residues. The ends lost 2 bases at V and 7 bases at J; junction bases unmatched: 10. In DNA, the CDR3 is TGTGCCTGGAGTAGACCCGGGACAGGGGCCAGTGGCTACACCTTC. Translation: CAWSRPGTGASGYTF.

The J gene is TRBJ2-1, the V gene TRBV3-1 (or the pseudogene TRBV3-2); unclear D gene. The CDR3 length is 12 residues. CDR1 is LGHDT, CDR2 YNNKEL, per germline (reference sequence). V was pared by 4 bases and J by 9 bases, with 10 bases between. CDR3 residues: CASSLPGREQFF. The CDR3 DNA sequence: TGTGCCAGCAGCCTCCCTGGGCGTGAGCAGTTCTTC.

The genes are TRBV5-4 and TRBJ2-7, with D uncertain. This CDR3 has 13 residues. V was cut by 0 bases and J by 5 bases, with 9 bases left in between. Germline CDR1 and CDR2: SGHNT and YYREEE (reference sequence). This chain's CDR3 is CASSLGALNEQYF. In DNA form, the CDR3 reads TGTGCCAGCAGCTTGGGGGCTTTGAACGAGCAGTACTTC.

The V and J genes are TRBV6-1 and TRBJ2-7; D not resolved. Per the germline V gene, CDR1 is MNHNS and CDR2 is SASEGT. This CDR3 is 14 amino acids long. The ends were cut back, 0 bases at V and 3 bases at J, with 9 bases in the middle. CDR3 loop: CASSEAPSSYEQYF. CDR3 nucleotide sequence: TGTGCCAGCAGTGAAGCACCCTCCAGCTACGAGCAGTACTTC.

The chain joins TRBV25-1 to TRBJ1-2; the match to TRBD1 covers 10 bases. V lost 5 bases, J lost 6 bases, and 9 bases stayed unmatched. The CDR3 has 15 residues. Germline V CDR1 and CDR2: MGHDK, SYGVNS. The chain's CDR3 is CASSPRVTGGNGYTF. The CDR3, as DNA: TGTGCCAGCAGTCCGAGGGTGACAGGGGGCAATGGCTACACCTTC.

This chain uses TRBV25-1 with TRBJ2-2, with D possibly matching TRBD2 (7 bases). The V end lost 7 bases, the J end lost 1 base, and 13 bases lay between the germline ends. The CDR3 spans 15 residues. CDR1 MGHDK and CDR2 SYGVNS come from the germline V gene. The DNA for the CDR3 is TGTGCCAGCAAGCTGGGGGGGCGGAACACCGGGGAGCTGTTTTTT. Its translation is CASKLGGRNTGELFF.

This chain links TRBV7-9 with TRBJ2-7; D not resolved. The V gene lost 1 base and the J gene lost 3 bases, with 10 bases spanning the gap. Per germline, CDR1 SEHNR and CDR2 FQNEAQ (reference sequence). The length of the CDR3 is 14 residues. For the CDR3, the DNA is TGTGCCAGCAGCTTAGAAGCGTTGGTCTACGAGCAGTACTTC. As protein: CASSLEALVYEQYF.

The gene calls are TRBV18 and TRBJ2-5, with TRBD1 identical over 10 bases. Germline V gene sequence: CDR1 KGHSH, CDR2 LQKENI. CDR3 size: 17 residues. Germline trimming cut 2 bases from V and 2 bases from J; bases unmatched to any gene: 8. CDR3 residues: CASSPRQSGQGQETQYF. The CDR3 DNA reads as TGTGCCAGCTCACCAAGGCAATCGGGACAGGGGCAAGAGACCCAGTACTTC. The entire variable domain, with the rest obtained from reference TRBV18 and TRBJ2-5, is as follows: NAGVMQNPRHLVRRRGQEARLRCSPMKGHSHVYWYRQLPEEGLKFMVYLQKENIIDESGMPKERFSAEFPKEGPSILRIQQVVRGDSAAYFCASSPRQSGQGQETQYFGPGTRLLVL.

This clone has just a few counts. The chain is built from TRBV30 and TRBJ2-1, with TRBD2 as a possible D gene (6 bases). CDR3 length: 12 amino acids. Trimming took 3 bases from V and 4 from J, leaving 7 bases between them. Germline V lookup: CDR1 GTSNPN, CDR2 SVGIG (reference sequence). CDR3 region: CAWSAGYNEQFF. In nucleotides, the CDR3 is TGTGCCTGGAGCGCGGGGTACAATGAGCAGTTCTTC.

This chain uses TRBV27 with TRBJ1-2; D unclear. The CDR3 covers 18 residues. The germline CDR1 and CDR2 sequences are MNHEY and SMNVEV (reference sequence). With 3 bases removed from V and 0 bases from J, the gap between germline ends came to 20 bases. The CDR3 here is CASSFIALRQGANYGYTF. CDR3 bases: TGTGCCAGCAGTTTTATCGCTCTCCGACAAGGAGCTAACTATGGCTACACCTTC.

This clone has just one count. The V call is TRBV6-5, the J call TRBJ2-3; D unresolved. The CDR3 length is 14 residues. Trimming took 0 bases from V and 1 from J, leaving 5 bases between them. The germline V gene encodes CDR1 MNHEY and CDR2 SVGAGI. Written as DNA, the CDR3 is TGTGCCAGCAGTTACTCCTTTGGCACAGATACGCAGTATTTT. Amino acids: CASSYSFGTDTQYF.

The chain combines TRBV6-6 with TRBJ1-5; D unclear. Trimming stripped 0 bases from V and 7 bases from J, with 7 bases between. Germline-derived CDR1 and CDR2 are MNHNY and SVGAGI (reference sequence). The CDR3 is 13 residues long. The CDR3 nucleotides read TGTGCCAGCAGTTACTCGAGCAGACAGCCCCAGCATTTT. Residues: CASSYSSRQPQHF.

This rearrangement joins TRBV28 to TRBJ2-5; 9 bases fit TRBD1. The CDR3 consists of 15 residues. From germline, CDR1 is MDHEN and CDR2 SYDVKM. J gave up 4 bases and V 3 bases, and 6 bases lay outside the gene matches. The CDR3 sequence is CASSFGTGLTETQYF. DNA for the CDR3: TGTGCCAGCAGTTTCGGGACAGGGCTGACAGAGACCCAGTACTTC.

The rearrangement links TRBV4-3 to TRBJ2-5; TRBD2 is a possible D gene (5 bases). V was pared by 0 bases and J by 8 bases, with 16 bases between. The CDR3 sequence is 15 residues long. Per germline, CDR1 LGHNA and CDR2 YSLEER. CDR3 sequence reads: CASSQERNGRGTQYF. CDR3 nucleotides: TGCGCCAGCAGCCAAGAAAGGAACGGCCGGGGAACCCAGTACTTC.

The chain is built from TRBV2 and TRBJ2-3; the D call may be TRBD1 or TRBD2 (6 bases each). The ends were cut back, 7 bases at V and 4 bases at J, with 18 bases in the middle. Germline loops: CDR1 SNHLY, CDR2 FYNNEI. The CDR3 is 15 amino acids. CDR3 nucleotides: TGTGCCAGCACCCCGGGTGGGGGGCGGGCAGATACGCAGTATTTT. It encodes CASTPGGGRADTQYF.

The rearrangement joins TRBV7-9 to TRBJ2-2, with TRBD1 identical over 7 bases. This CDR3 is built from 16 residues. Germline lookup yields CDR1 SEHNR and CDR2 FQNEAQ (reference sequence). Germline trimming cut 4 bases from V and 4 bases from J; bases unmatched to any gene: 9. This CDR3 reads CASSSGLQGSTGELFF. DNA for the CDR3: TGTGCCAGCAGCTCCGGGCTACAGGGGAGCACCGGGGAGCTGTTTTTT.

This clone has only a few counts. The chain joins TRBV6-5 to TRBJ2-7; D may be TRBD1 (6 bases). V was pared by 2 bases and J by 7 bases, with 15 bases between. The CDR3 covers 14 residues. Germline CDR1 is MNHEY and CDR2 is SVGAGI. CDR3 sequence (DNA): TGTGCCAGCAGTTACCGTACAGGGATAGGGGAGCAGTACTTC. Protein sequence: CASSYRTGIGEQYF.

This clone has a handful of counts. This rearrangement joins TRBV7-6 to TRBJ1-2; D remains unclear. Germline loops: CDR1 SGHVS, CDR2 FNYEAQ. V lost 1 base, J lost 7 bases, and 16 bases lay in between. This CDR3 comprises 15 residues. The CDR3 loop is CASSLEGPNRGGYTF. CDR3 sequence (DNA): TGTGCCAGCAGCTTAGAGGGCCCAAATCGGGGTGGCTACACCTTC.

The chain couples TRBV27 to TRBJ2-3; 7 bases align to TRBD1. Germline assignment: CDR1 MNHEY and CDR2 SMNVEV (reference sequence). This CDR3 comprises 15 residues. J lost 2 bases, V lost 5 bases, and 7 bases had no gene match. Written as DNA, the CDR3 is TGTGCCAGCAGTCCTCAGGGGGTTTCCACAGATACGCAGTATTTT. Its translation is CASSPQGVSTDTQYF.

J is TRBJ2-1 and V is TRBV6-2 or TRBV6-3; no firm D call. The CDR3 totals 15 residues. Trimming cost V 4 bases and J 0 bases, with 10 bases left between them. Germline V gives CDR1 MNHEY, CDR2 SVGEGT. Here the CDR3 reads CASSSLRGSYNEQFF. The CDR3 region has the DNA TGTGCCAGCAGTTCCCTCCGAGGCTCCTACAATGAGCAGTTCTTC.

The rearrangement links TRBV4-1 to TRBJ1-1; D not certain. The CDR3 loop spans 14 amino acids. Germline-derived CDR1 and CDR2 are MGHRA and YSYEKL. V lost 4 bases to trimming and J lost 1 base, with 10 bases between them. The CDR3 nucleotides read TGCGCCAGCAGCCGGTCCGACGGGAACACTGAAGCTTTCTTT. It translates to CASSRSDGNTEAFF.

CDR3 amino acids: CASSATRTHLGTDTQYF. CDR3 nucleotides: TGTGCCAGCAGTGCAACCCGGACACACCTTGGCACAGATACGCAGTATTTT. The chain uses TRBV2 and TRBJ2-3; the D gene is possibly TRBD1 (5 bases). Trimming took off 4 bases at V and 1 base at J, with 18 bases between the two ends. Germline V gene data show CDR1 as SNHLY and CDR2 as FYNNEI. The CDR3 contains 17 residues.

The chain links TRBV7-9 to TRBJ2-1; D possibly corresponds to TRBD1 (6 bases). In germline, CDR1 is SEHNR, CDR2 FQNEAQ (reference sequence). The CDR3 spans 13 residues. The V end lost 1 base, the J end lost 8 bases, and 9 bases lay between the germline ends. Written as DNA, the CDR3 is TGTGCCAGCAGCTTAGTGGGACAAGATGAGCAGTTCTTC. Translating it yields CASSLVGQDEQFF.